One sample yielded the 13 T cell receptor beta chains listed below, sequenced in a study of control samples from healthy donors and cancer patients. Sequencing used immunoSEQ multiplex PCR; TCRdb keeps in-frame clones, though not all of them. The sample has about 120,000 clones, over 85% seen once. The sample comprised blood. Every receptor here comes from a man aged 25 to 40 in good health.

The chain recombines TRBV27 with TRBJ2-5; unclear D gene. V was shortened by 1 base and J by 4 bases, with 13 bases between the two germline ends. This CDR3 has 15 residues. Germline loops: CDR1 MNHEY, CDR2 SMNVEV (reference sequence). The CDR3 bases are TGTGCCAGCAGTTTATTAGGAGCATCCCCAGAGACCCAGTACTTC. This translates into CASSLLGASPETQYF.

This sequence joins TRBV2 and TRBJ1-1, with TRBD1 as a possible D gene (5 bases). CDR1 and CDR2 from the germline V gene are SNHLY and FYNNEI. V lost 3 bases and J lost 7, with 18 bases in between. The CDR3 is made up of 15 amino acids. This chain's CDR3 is CASSDVRAAGGEAFF. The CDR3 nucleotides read TGTGCCAGCAGTGACGTCAGGGCAGCGGGAGGTGAAGCTTTCTTT.

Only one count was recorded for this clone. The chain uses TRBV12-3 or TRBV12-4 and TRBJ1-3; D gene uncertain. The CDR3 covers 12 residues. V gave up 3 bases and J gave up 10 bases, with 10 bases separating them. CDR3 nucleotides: TGTGCCAGCAGTTTTTCGCCAACGACCATATATTTT. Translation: CASSFSPTTIYF.

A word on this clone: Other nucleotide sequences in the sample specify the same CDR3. The CDR3 nucleotides read TGCGCCAGCAGCCAAGGTGGGACAGGGGAGCTGTTTTTT. This codes for CASSQGGTGELFF. The chain uses TRBV4-1 and TRBJ2-2, with D maybe TRBD1 (6 bases). The CDR3 is made up of 13 amino acids. CDR1 is MGHRA, CDR2 YSYEKL, per germline. Trimming took off 1 base at V and 8 bases at J, with 8 bases between the two ends.

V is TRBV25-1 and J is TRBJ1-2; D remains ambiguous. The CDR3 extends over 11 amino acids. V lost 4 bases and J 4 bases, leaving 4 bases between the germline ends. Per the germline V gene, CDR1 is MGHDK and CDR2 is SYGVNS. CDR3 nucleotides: TGTGCCAGCAGTGGCGGCTATGGCTACACCTTC. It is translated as CASSGGYGYTF.

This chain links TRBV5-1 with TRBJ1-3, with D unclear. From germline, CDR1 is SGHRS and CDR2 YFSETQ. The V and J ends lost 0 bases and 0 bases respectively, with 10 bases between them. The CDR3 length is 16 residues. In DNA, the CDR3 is TGCGCCAGCAGCTTGGACCCTGGGAGCTCTGGAAACACCATATATTTT. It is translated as CASSLDPGSSGNTIYF.

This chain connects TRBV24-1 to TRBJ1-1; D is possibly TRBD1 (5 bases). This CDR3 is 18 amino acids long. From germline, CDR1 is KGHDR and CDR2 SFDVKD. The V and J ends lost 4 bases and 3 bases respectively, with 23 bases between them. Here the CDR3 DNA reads TGTGCCACCAGTGACCCCATCCAGGACACACCTCACTACACTGAAGCTTTCTTT. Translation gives CATSDPIQDTPHYTEAFF.

CDR3 loop: CASSLGPGSAYNSPLHF. The CDR3 nucleotides are TGTGCCAGCAGCCTGGGCCCGGGGAGCGCCTATAATTCACCCCTCCACTTT. The V call is TRBV3-1 (or the pseudogene TRBV3-2), the J call TRBJ1-6, with unresolved D. CDR1 is LGHDT, CDR2 YNNKEL, per germline (reference sequence). With 4 bases removed from V and 2 bases from J, the gap between germline ends came to 15 bases. This CDR3 is built from 17 residues.

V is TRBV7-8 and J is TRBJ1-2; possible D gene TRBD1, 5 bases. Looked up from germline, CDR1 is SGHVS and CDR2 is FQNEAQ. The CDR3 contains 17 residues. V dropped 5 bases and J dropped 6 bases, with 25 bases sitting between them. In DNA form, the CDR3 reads TGTGCCAGCAGCCCTTATTGGGCATCACTCCAGGGTGATGGCTACACCTTC. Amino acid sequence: CASSPYWASLQGDGYTF. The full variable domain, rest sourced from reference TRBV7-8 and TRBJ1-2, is GAGVSQSPRYKVAKRGQDVALRCDPISGHVSLFWYQQALGQGPEFLTYFQNEAQLDKSGLPSDRFFAERPEGSVSTLKIQRTQQEDSAVYLCASSPYWASLQGDGYTFGSGTRLTVV.

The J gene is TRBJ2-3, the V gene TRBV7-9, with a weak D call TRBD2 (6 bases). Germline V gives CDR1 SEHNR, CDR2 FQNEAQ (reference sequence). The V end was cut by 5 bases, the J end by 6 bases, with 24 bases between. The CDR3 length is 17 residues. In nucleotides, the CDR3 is TGTGCCAGCAGCCCCCCCCCGCCCAGGGAGGATACGGATACGCAGTATTTT. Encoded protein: CASSPPPPREDTDTQYF.

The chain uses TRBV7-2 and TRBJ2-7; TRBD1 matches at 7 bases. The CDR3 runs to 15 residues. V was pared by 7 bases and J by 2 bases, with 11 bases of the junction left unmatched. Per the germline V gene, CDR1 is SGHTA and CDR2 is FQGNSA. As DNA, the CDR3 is TGTGCCAGCACCCGGATGGGAACAGGGGCCTACGAGCAGTACTTC. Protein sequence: CASTRMGTGAYEQYF.

CDR3 sequence reads: CASSIRGRTEAFF. CDR3 in DNA: TGTGCCAGTAGTATACGAGGGAGGACTGAAGCTTTCTTT. The chain joins TRBV19 to TRBJ1-1; D not certain. Germline CDR1 and CDR2: LNHDA and SQIVND (reference sequence). CDR3 size: 13 residues. V lost 2 bases and J lost 5, with 9 bases in between.

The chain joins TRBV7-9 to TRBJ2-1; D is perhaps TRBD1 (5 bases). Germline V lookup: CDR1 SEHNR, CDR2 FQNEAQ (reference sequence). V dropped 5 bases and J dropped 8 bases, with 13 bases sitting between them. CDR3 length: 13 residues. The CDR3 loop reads CASSPPVGDEQFF. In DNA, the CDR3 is TGTGCCAGCAGCCCCCCGGTAGGGGATGAGCAGTTCTTC.